The clone carrying this T cell receptor beta chain has more than one count but fewer than ten. Its target is unknown. CDR3 size: 13 residues. With 2 bases removed from V and 3 bases from J, the gap between germline ends came to 7 bases. Germline lookup yields CDR1 MGHDK and CDR2 SYGVNS. The data were taken from a study of T-cell memory formation after mild COVID-19. Study-level information: Largely donor-specific sequence clusters came from two donors. Study conclusions and caveats: Pre-infection memory held some responding clones, suggesting pre-existing cross-reactive T cells responded. Largely, contracting CD4+ clones fell within CM and EM, and contracting CD8+ clones within EMRA. Clones contracting across day 15 to 85 had a balanced CD4/CD8 profile; later expanding clones leaned CD4+.

TCRdb reprocessed the 5' RACE reads with MiXCR, giving one entry per CDR3 protein. The table lists 400,000 to 550,000 distinct CDR3 sequences, around 25% of them singletons. The gene calls are TRBV25-1 and TRBJ1-2; no definite D call. Sequenced input: PBMCs or a T cell subset sorted from them (not recorded which). The source is an adult woman who had mild COVID-19 (a few samples of this study predate the infection). Cell type and time point are not known. CDR3 residues: CASSERGDYGYTF. DNA for the CDR3: TGTGCCAGCAGTGAAAGAGGAGACTATGGCTACACCTTC.